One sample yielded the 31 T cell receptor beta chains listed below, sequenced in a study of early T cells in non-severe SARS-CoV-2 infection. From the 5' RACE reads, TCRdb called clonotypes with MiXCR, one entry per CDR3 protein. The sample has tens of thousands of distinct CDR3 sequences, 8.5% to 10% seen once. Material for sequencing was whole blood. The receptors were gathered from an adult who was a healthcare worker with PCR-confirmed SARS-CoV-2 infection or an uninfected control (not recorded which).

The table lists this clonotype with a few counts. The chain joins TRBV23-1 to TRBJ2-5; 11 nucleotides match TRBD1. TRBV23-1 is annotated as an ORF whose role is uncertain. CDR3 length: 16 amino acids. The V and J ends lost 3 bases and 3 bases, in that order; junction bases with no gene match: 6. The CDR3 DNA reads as TGCGCCAGCAGTCATTCCGGGACAGGGGGAGAAGAGACCCAGTACTTC. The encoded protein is CASSHSGTGGEETQYF.

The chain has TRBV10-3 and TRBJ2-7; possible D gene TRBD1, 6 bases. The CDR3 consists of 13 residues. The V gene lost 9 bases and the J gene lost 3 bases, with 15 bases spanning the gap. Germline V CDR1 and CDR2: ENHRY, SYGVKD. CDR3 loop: CAIRDTSYYEQYF. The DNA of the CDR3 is TGTGCCATTAGGGACACATCGTACTACGAGCAGTACTTC.

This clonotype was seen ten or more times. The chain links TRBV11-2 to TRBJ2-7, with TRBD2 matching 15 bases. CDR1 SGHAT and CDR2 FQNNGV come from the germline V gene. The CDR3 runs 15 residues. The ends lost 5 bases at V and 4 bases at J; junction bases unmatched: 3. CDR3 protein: CASSGGTSGRYEQYF. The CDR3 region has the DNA TGTGCCAGCAGCGGGGGGACTAGCGGGAGGTACGAGCAGTACTTC.

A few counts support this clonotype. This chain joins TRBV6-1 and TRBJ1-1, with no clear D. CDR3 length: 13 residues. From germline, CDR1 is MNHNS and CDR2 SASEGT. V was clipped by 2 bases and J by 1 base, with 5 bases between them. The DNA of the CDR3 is TGTGCCAGCAGTGAACAGCCGAACACTGAAGCTTTCTTT. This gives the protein CASSEQPNTEAFF.

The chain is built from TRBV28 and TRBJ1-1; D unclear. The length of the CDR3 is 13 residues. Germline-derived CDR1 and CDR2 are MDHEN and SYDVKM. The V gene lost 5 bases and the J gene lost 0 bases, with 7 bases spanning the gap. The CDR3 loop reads CASSLNMNTEAFF. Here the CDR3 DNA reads TGTGCCAGCAGTCTCAACATGAACACTGAAGCTTTCTTT.

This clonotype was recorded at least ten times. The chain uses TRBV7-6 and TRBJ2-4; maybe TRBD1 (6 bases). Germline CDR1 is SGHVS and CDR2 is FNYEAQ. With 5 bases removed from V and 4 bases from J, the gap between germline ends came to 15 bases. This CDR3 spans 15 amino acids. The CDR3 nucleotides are TGTGCCAGCAGCCCAGGGGTTTCGGGAAAAAACATTCAGTACTTC. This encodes CASSPGVSGKNIQYF.

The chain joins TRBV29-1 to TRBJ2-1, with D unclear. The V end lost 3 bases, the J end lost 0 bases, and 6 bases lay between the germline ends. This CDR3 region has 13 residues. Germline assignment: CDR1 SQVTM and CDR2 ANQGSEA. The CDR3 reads CSVEASSYNEQFF. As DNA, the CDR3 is TGCAGCGTTGAGGCGAGCTCCTACAATGAGCAGTTCTTC.

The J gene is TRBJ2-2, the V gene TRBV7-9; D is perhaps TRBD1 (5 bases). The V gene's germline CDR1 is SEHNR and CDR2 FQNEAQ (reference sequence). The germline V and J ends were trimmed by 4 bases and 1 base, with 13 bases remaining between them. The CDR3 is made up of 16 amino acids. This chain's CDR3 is CASSSPDTQNTGELFF. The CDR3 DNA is TGTGCCAGCAGCTCTCCGGACACCCAGAACACCGGGGAGCTGTTTTTT.

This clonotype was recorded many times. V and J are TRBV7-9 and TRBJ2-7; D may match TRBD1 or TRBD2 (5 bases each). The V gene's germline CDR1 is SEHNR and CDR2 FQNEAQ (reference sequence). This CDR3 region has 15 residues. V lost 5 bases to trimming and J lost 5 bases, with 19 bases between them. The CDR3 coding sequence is TGTGCCAGCAGCACGGGGTATGGGGGAGCCCACGAGCAGTACTTC. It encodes CASSTGYGGAHEQYF.

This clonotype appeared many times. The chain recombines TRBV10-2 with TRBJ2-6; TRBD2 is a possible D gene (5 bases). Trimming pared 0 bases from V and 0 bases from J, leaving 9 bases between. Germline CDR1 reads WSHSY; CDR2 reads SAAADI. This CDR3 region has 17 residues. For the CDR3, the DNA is TGCGCCAGCAGTGAGTCTGAGGCGGGCTCTGGGGCCAACGTCCTGACTTTC. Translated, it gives CASSESEAGSGANVLTF.

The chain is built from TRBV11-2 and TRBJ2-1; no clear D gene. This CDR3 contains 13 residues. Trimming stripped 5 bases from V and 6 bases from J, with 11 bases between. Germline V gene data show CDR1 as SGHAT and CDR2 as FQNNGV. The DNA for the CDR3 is TGTGCCAGCAGCCCCACTTGGACCAATGAGCAGTTCTTC. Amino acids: CASSPTWTNEQFF.

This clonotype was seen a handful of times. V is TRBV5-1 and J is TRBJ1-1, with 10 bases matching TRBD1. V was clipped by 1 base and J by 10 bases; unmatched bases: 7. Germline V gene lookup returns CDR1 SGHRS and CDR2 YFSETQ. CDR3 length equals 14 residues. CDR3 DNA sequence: TGCGCCAGCAGCTTGTGGGACAGGGGATTCGGAGCTTTCTTT. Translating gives CASSLWDRGFGAFF.

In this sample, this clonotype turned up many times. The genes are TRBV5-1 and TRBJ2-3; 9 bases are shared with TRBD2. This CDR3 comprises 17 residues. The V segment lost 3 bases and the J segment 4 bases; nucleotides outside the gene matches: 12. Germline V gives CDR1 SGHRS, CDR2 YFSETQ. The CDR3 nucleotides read TGCGCCAGCAGCTGGTCACCGAGCGGGGGGAGGTCAGATACGCAGTATTTT. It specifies CASSWSPSGGRSDTQYF.

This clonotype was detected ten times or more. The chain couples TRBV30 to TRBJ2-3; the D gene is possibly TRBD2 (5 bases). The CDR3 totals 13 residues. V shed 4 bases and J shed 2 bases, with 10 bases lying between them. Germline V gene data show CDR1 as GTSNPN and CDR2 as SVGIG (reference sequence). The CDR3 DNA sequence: TGTGCCTGGACTCCGGGATCCACAGATACGCAGTATTTT. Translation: CAWTPGSTDTQYF.

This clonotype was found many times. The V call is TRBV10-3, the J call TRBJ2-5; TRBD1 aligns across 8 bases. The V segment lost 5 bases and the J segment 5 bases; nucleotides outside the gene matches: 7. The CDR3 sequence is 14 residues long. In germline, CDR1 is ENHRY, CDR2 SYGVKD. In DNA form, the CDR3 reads TGTGCCATCAGTCCCGGGACAGGAGGGGAGACCCAGTACTTC. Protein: CAISPGTGGETQYF.

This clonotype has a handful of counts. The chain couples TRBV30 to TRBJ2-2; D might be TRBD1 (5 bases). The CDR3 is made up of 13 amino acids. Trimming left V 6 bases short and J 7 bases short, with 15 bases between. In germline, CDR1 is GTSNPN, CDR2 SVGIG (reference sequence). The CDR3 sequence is CACEARVLGELFF. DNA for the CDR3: TGTGCCTGCGAGGCCAGGGTTCTCGGGGAGCTGTTTTTT.

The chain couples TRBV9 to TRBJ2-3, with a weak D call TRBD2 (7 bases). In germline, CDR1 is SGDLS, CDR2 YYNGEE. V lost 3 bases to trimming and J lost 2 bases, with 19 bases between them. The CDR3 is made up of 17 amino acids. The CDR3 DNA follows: TGTGCCAGCAGCGCAACTTTGCGGGGGCACTTCACAGATACGCAGTATTTT. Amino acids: CASSATLRGHFTDTQYF.

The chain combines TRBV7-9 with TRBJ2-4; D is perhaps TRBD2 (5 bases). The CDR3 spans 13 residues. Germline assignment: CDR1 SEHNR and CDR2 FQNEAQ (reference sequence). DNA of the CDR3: TGTGCGGGGAAATCGGACTCCAAAAACATTCAGTACTTC. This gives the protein CAGKSDSKNIQYF.

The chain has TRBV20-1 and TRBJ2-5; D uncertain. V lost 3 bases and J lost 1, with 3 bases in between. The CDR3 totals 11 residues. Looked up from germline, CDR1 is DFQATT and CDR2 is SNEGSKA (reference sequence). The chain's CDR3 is CSASSQETQYF. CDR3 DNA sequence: TGCAGTGCTAGCAGCCAAGAGACCCAGTACTTC.

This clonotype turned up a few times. In nucleotides, the CDR3 is TGTGCCACCAGTGATTCGGGACGGAGCTACGAGCAGTACTTC. This sequence encodes CATSDSGRSYEQYF. The chain carries TRBV24-1 and TRBJ2-7; the D gene could be TRBD1 or TRBD2 (5 bases each). Trimming stripped 2 bases from V and 3 bases from J, with 10 bases between. This CDR3 is built from 14 residues. Per germline, CDR1 KGHDR and CDR2 SFDVKD.

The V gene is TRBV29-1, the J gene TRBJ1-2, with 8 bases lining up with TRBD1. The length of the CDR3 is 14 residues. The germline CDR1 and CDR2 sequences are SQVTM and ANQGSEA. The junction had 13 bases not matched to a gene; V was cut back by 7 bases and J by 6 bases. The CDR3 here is CSGSTTGTGDGYTF. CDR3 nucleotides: TGCAGCGGATCTACAACCGGGACAGGCGATGGCTACACCTTC.

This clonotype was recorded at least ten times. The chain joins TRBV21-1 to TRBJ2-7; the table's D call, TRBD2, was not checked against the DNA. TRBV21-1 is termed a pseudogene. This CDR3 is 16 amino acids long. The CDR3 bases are TGTGCCAGCAGCTGTAACCCTAGCGGGGCATACTACGAGCAGTACTTC. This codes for CASSCNPSGAYYEQYF.

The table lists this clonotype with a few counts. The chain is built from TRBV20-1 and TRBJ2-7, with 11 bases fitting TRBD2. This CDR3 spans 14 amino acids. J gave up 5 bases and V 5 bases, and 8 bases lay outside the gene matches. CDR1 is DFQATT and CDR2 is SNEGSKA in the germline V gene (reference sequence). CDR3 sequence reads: CSARLAGGAHEQYF. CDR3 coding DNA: TGCAGTGCTCGGCTAGCGGGAGGAGCCCACGAGCAGTACTTC.

The CDR3 DNA reads TGCGCCAGCAGTGTTGGCCCTGTGGCTTTCTTT. Translated: CASSVGPVAFF. This chain joins TRBV10-2 and TRBJ1-1; D ambiguous. This CDR3 is 11 amino acids long. The ends were cut back, 4 bases at V and 11 bases at J, with 11 bases in the middle. Germline V gives CDR1 WSHSY, CDR2 SAAADI.

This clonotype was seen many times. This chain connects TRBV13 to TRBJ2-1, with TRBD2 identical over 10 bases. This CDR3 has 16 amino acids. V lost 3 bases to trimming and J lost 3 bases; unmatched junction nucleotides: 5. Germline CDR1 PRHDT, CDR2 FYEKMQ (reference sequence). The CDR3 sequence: CASSLRTSGIYNEQFF. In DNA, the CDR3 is TGTGCCAGCAGCTTGCGGACTAGCGGCATCTACAATGAGCAGTTCTTC.

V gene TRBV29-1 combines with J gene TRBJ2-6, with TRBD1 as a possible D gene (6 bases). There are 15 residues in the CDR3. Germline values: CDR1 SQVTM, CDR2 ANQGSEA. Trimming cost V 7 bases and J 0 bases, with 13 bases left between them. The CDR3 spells CSAGTTSSGANVLTF. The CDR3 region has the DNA TGCAGCGCAGGGACAACGAGCTCTGGGGCCAACGTCCTGACTTTC.

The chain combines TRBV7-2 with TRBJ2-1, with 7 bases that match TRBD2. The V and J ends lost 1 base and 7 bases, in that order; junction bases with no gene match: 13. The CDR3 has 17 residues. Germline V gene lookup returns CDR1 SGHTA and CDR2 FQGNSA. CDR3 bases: TGTGCCAGCAGCTTAGACGAGAGTGGGAGGGGCTGGAATGAGCAGTTCTTC. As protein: CASSLDESGRGWNEQFF.

For the CDR3, the DNA is TGCGCCAGCAGCTTGGCCAACAGCCCCGGGGCCAACGTCCTGACTTTC. Translation: CASSLANSPGANVLTF. The rearrangement uses TRBV5-1 and TRBJ2-6; no clear D. V shed 0 bases and J shed 4 bases, with 11 bases lying between them. Per the germline V gene, CDR1 is SGHRS and CDR2 is YFSETQ. The CDR3 covers 16 residues. Full variable domain (remainder filled in from reference TRBV5-1 and TRBJ2-6): KAGVTQTPRYLIKTRGQQVTLSCSPISGHRSVSWYQQTPGQGLQFLFEYFSETQRNKGNFPGRFSGRQFSNSRSEMNVSTLELGDSALYLCASSLANSPGANVLTFGAGSRLTVL.

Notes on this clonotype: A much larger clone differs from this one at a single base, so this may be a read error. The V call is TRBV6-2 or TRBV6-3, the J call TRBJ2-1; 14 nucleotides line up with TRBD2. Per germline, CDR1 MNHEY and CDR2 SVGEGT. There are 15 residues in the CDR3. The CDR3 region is CASGRSGLAGDSQLF. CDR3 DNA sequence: TGTGCCAGCGGTAGATCGGGACTAGCGGGAGATTCCCAGCTCTTC.

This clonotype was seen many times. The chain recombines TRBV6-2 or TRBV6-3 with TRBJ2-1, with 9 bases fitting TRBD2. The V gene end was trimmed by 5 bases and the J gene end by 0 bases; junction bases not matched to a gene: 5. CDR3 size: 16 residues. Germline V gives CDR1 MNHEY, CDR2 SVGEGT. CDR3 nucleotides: TGTGCCAGCAGTGACAATAGCGGGAGCTCCTACAATGAGCAGTTCTTC. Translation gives CASSDNSGSSYNEQFF.

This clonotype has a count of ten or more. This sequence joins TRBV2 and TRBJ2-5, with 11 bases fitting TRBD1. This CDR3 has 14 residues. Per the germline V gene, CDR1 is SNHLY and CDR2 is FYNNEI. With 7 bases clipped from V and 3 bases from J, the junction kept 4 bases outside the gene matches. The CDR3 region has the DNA TGTGCCAGCACCGGGACAGGGGGTGAAGAGACCCAGTACTTC. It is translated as CASTGTGGEETQYF. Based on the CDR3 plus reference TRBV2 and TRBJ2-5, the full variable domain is EPEVTQTPSHQVTQMGQEVILRCVPISNHLYFYWYRQILGQKVEFLVSFYNNEISEKSEIFDDQFSVERPDGSNFTLKIRSTKLEDSAMYFCASTGTGGEETQYFGPGTRLLVL.